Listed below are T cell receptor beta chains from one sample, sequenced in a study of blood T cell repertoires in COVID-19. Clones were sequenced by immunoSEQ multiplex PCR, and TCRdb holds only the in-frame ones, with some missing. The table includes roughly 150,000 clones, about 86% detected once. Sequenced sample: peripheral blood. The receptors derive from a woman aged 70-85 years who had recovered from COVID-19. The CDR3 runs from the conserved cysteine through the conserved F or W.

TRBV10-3,CAISEQRINEQFF
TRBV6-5,CASTRGYSGNTIYF
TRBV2,CASRDSGANVLTF
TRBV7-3,CASSLDRTDTQYF
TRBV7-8,CASSQRYGENTGELFF
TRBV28,CASRVQGQETQYF
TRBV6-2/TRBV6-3,CASSYGWGLAGIYEQYF
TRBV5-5,CASSFRGNQPQHF
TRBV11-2,CASSLEAGALETQYF
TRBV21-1,CASSIRGTGLSQAFF
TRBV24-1,CATSDPRASQETQYF
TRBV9,CASSVGGQGNNSPLHF
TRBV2,CASRPRLASYEQYF
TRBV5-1,CASREGATGELFF
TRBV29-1,CSVEKGLAGGRTDTQYF
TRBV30,CACPGGPPDYEQYF
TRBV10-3,CAISESGGGRSTDTQYF
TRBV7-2,CASSPGQGLGGYTF
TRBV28,CASSLQGTETQYF
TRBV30,CASTPGGGGTEAFF
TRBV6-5,CASSPQVGGEKLFF
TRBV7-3,CASSQSSGNSPLHF
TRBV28,CASSTGQGDEAFF
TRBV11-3,CASSLSGTGLNEQFF
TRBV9,CASSVGLASDTQYF
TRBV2,CASMVRVGTEAFF
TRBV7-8,CASSPRTLTGGEQYF
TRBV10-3,CATGGSGELFF
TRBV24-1,CATSDAGLAGGTNEQFF
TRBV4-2,CASSPGQRGGSGETQYF
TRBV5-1,CASSLTQGGGNTIYF
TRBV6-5,CATQSQETQYF
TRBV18,CASSPRTDGDIQYF
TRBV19,CASTAPQGWAANYGYTF
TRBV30,CAWSGGYHNEQFF
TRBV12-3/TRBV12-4,CASRARGADGYTF
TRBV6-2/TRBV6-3,CASTPLPLGQGGYTF
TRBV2,CASKTSGSSTDTQYF
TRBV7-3,CASSPPLGLAGVIQYF
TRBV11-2,CASSSASAQFF
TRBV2,CASRGWTGQETQYF
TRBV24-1,CATRDWDTQYF
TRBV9,CASSVTGSQETQYF
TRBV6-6,CASGLGQGGNSPLHF
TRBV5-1,CASSPDRGGTEAFF
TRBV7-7,CASSPSAGQGGTIYF
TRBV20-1,CSAPRDYEQYF
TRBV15,CATSTRSRARTEAFF
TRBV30,CAWRPGEGIEQFF
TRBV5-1,CASSQRQGSNYGYTF
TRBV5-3,CARRTARSGTEAFF
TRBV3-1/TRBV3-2,CASSQRGRVSGTGELFF
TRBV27,CASRGRAFGDTQYF
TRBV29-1,CSVHRGEGYYGYTF
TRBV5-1,CASSGSRLGGGTEAFF
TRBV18,CASSPEPRGLGGYTF
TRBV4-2,CASSQEGLAGAEQYF
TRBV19,CASGLPAADTQYF
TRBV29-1,CSVGGGSQETQYF
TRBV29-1,CSVLGTVGTEAFF